One T cell receptor beta chain is described in this entry. What it binds is not known. The sample belongs to a study of STAT5B mutations in CD4+ large granular lymphocyte leukemia. Notes on the study in general: The CD4+ versus CD8+ T-LGLL clonality difference may reflect limited sample size.

Sequencing was at survey level. Authors' methods: The detection floor for productive clonotype frequency was 2.59 x 10-5. TCRdb's copy holds only in-frame clones and misses some; the assay was immunoSEQ multiplex PCR. D and trimming come from the DNA, and the V and J calls and clone size come from that table. The data show about 30,000 clones, roughly 84% seen once. The material sequenced was CD4+ T cells from blood buffy coats. The receptor was derived from a human donor in good health.

CDR3 sequence (DNA): TGTGCCAGCAGTGAAATTACTAGCGGGGGGGCCCAAGAGACCCAGTACTTC. Amino acids: CASSEITSGGAQETQYF. This chain connects TRBV6-1 to TRBJ2-5, with 13 bases fitting TRBD2. V shed 2 bases and J 1 base; nucleotides not matched to a gene: 4. Germline V lookup: CDR1 MNHNS, CDR2 SASEGT. This CDR3 contains 17 residues.